Listed below are T cell receptor beta chains from one sample, sequenced in a study of T cell responses to AZD1222 COVID-19 vaccine. The method was immunoSEQ multiplex PCR; TCRdb's version includes in-frame clones alone and lacks a portion of them. In the table there are some 120,000 clones, roughly 87% of which are singletons. Here the sequenced sample was peripheral blood, taken 28 days after the second AZD1222 dose. All receptors come from an adult who received the AZD1222 COVID-19 vaccine. The CDR3 runs from the conserved cysteine through the conserved F or W. The D gene is left open where the match is weak. Expanded clones get a size class; other rows say once, few or many, or leave the size out.

d_gene: -; len: 14; abundance: -; v_gene: TRBV12-5; j_gene: TRBJ2-2; CDR3aa: CASGLASGRARLFF; CDR3nt: TGTGCTAGTGGTTTGGCCTCCGGAAGGGCCCGGCTGTTTTTT
d_gene: TRBD2; len: 13; abundance: -; v_gene: TRBV6-6; j_gene: TRBJ2-1; CDR3aa: CASSRLAGNEQFF; CDR3nt: TGTGCCAGCAGCAGACTAGCAGGCAATGAGCAGTTCTTC
d_gene: -; len: 13; abundance: -; v_gene: TRBV5-6; j_gene: TRBJ2-7; CDR3aa: CASSSAGNYEQYF; CDR3nt: TGTGCCAGCAGCTCGGCGGGGAACTACGAGCAGTACTTC
d_gene: TRBD2; len: 15; abundance: -; v_gene: TRBV7-2; j_gene: TRBJ2-2; CDR3aa: CASSGLAGGGGELFF; CDR3nt: TGTGCCAGCAGCGGACTAGCGGGGGGAGGTGGGGAGCTGTTTTTT
d_gene: -; len: 16; abundance: -; v_gene: TRBV11-2; j_gene: TRBJ1-6; CDR3aa: CASSLAPRDYNSPLHF; CDR3nt: TGTGCCAGCAGCTTAGCCCCGCGGGACTATAATTCACCCCTCCACTTT
d_gene: TRBD1; len: 14; abundance: -; v_gene: TRBV3-1/TRBV3-2; j_gene: TRBJ2-7; CDR3aa: CASSQFTGGYEQYF; CDR3nt: TGTGCCAGCAGCCAATTCACAGGGGGATACGAGCAGTACTTC
d_gene: -; len: 11; abundance: -; v_gene: TRBV30; j_gene: TRBJ2-7; CDR3aa: CAWTSAYEQYF; CDR3nt: TGTGCCTGGACCTCCGCCTACGAGCAGTACTTC
d_gene: TRBD1; len: 14; abundance: -; v_gene: TRBV7-2; j_gene: TRBJ2-3; CDR3aa: CASSLGDRGHTQYF; CDR3nt: TGTGCCAGCAGCTTAGGAGACAGGGGGCACACGCAGTATTTT
d_gene: -; len: 14; abundance: -; v_gene: TRBV29-1; j_gene: TRBJ1-2; CDR3aa: CSVEPGRQWVGYTF; CDR3nt: TGCAGCGTTGAACCAGGCAGGCAGTGGGTGGGCTACACCTTC
d_gene: -; len: 14; abundance: -; v_gene: TRBV7-2; j_gene: TRBJ1-5; CDR3aa: CASSLGLSNQPQHF; CDR3nt: TGTGCCAGCAGCTTAGGGCTTAGCAATCAGCCCCAGCATTTT
d_gene: TRBD2; len: 15; abundance: -; v_gene: TRBV6-5; j_gene: TRBJ2-7; CDR3aa: CASSYSLAGSYEQYF; CDR3nt: TGTGCCAGCAGTTACTCCCTAGCGGGGTCCTACGAGCAGTACTTC
d_gene: TRBD1; len: 16; abundance: -; v_gene: TRBV18; j_gene: TRBJ2-1; CDR3aa: CASSPQSGGRYNEQFF; CDR3nt: TGTGCCAGCTCACCACAGTCAGGGGGCCGATACAATGAGCAGTTCTTC
d_gene: TRBD1; len: 12; abundance: once; v_gene: TRBV29-1; j_gene: TRBJ1-2; CDR3aa: CSVTRDREGYTF; CDR3nt: TGCAGCGTGACCCGGGACAGGGAAGGCTACACCTTC
d_gene: TRBD2; len: 14; abundance: -; v_gene: TRBV6-5; j_gene: TRBJ2-7; CDR3aa: CASRYGGSSYEQYF; CDR3nt: TGTGCCAGCCGATACGGGGGGAGCTCCTACGAGCAGTACTTC
d_gene: -; len: 14; abundance: -; v_gene: TRBV15; j_gene: TRBJ1-5; CDR3aa: CATSRDVGVQPQHF; CDR3nt: TGTGCCACCAGCAGAGATGTAGGGGTCCAGCCCCAGCATTTT
d_gene: -; len: 18; abundance: -; v_gene: TRBV7-9; j_gene: TRBJ1-2; CDR3aa: CASSYTGTEPFMNYGYTF; CDR3nt: TGTGCCAGCAGCTACACCGGGACGGAGCCTTTTATGAACTATGGCTACACCTTC
d_gene: -; len: 14; abundance: -; v_gene: TRBV27; j_gene: TRBJ2-7; CDR3aa: CASSLKVTGYEQYF; CDR3nt: TGTGCCAGCAGTTTAAAGGTGACAGGCTACGAGCAGTACTTC
d_gene: -; len: 16; abundance: once; v_gene: TRBV21-1; j_gene: TRBJ1-1; CDR3aa: CASRTHADFRGTEAFF; CDR3nt: TGTGCCAGCAGGACCCATGCAGATTTTCGAGGCACTGAAGCTTTCTTT
d_gene: TRBD1; len: 15; abundance: -; v_gene: TRBV19; j_gene: TRBJ1-5; CDR3aa: CASSVRTGSGQPQHF; CDR3nt: TGTGCCAGTAGTGTCCGGACAGGATCAGGACAGCCCCAGCATTTT
d_gene: -; len: 14; abundance: -; v_gene: TRBV9; j_gene: TRBJ1-2; CDR3aa: CASSVGAGSYGYTF; CDR3nt: TGTGCCAGCAGCGTAGGAGCAGGGTCGTATGGCTACACCTTC
d_gene: -; len: 11; abundance: -; v_gene: TRBV30; j_gene: TRBJ2-2; CDR3aa: CAWREIGELFF; CDR3nt: TGTGCCTGGAGGGAGATCGGGGAGCTGTTTTTT
d_gene: TRBD1; len: 12; abundance: -; v_gene: TRBV29-1; j_gene: TRBJ1-2; CDR3aa: CSAGTGDYGYTF; CDR3nt: TGCAGCGCCGGGACAGGGGACTATGGCTACACCTTC
d_gene: -; len: 14; abundance: -; v_gene: TRBV6-5; j_gene: TRBJ1-3; CDR3aa: CASRPGLSGNTIYF; CDR3nt: TGTGCCAGCAGGCCGGGACTCTCTGGAAACACCATATATTTT
d_gene: -; len: 19; abundance: -; v_gene: TRBV5-6; j_gene: TRBJ1-5; CDR3aa: CASSLLQDRLHVSNQPQHF; CDR3nt: TGTGCCAGCAGCTTGCTCCAGGATAGATTACATGTTAGCAATCAGCCCCAGCATTTT
d_gene: -; len: 15; abundance: -; v_gene: TRBV3-1/TRBV3-2; j_gene: TRBJ1-2; CDR3aa: CASSQQGFSNYGYTF; CDR3nt: TGTGCCAGCAGCCAACAAGGCTTCTCTAACTATGGCTACACCTTC
d_gene: TRBD1; len: 17; abundance: -; v_gene: TRBV6-4; j_gene: TRBJ1-1; CDR3aa: CASSDLGGNRGDTEAFF; CDR3nt: TGTGCCAGCAGTGACTTAGGGGGAAACAGGGGGGACACTGAAGCTTTCTTT
d_gene: -; len: 13; abundance: -; v_gene: TRBV30; j_gene: TRBJ1-2; CDR3aa: CASDLGSNYGYTF; CDR3nt: TGTGCCTCCGACCTGGGGTCTAACTATGGCTACACCTTC
d_gene: -; len: 15; abundance: -; v_gene: TRBV6-5; j_gene: TRBJ2-5; CDR3aa: CASRGLGVYQETQYF; CDR3nt: TGTGCCAGCAGGGGCCTGGGCGTGTACCAAGAGACCCAGTACTTC
d_gene: TRBD1; len: 13; abundance: -; v_gene: TRBV19; j_gene: TRBJ1-1; CDR3aa: CASSEGARTEAFF; CDR3nt: TGTGCCAGTAGTGAGGGGGCGCGGACTGAAGCTTTCTTT
d_gene: TRBD2; len: 16; abundance: -; v_gene: TRBV7-6; j_gene: TRBJ2-7; CDR3aa: CASSLGSGLENGEQYF; CDR3nt: TGTGCCAGCAGCTTAGGAAGCGGACTAGAAAACGGCGAGCAGTACTTC
d_gene: -; len: 17; abundance: -; v_gene: TRBV3-1/TRBV3-2; j_gene: TRBJ1-6; CDR3aa: CASSQEHPGYYNSPLHF; CDR3nt: TGTGCCAGCAGCCAAGAACACCCCGGGTATTATAATTCACCCCTCCACTTT
d_gene: TRBD1; len: 15; abundance: -; v_gene: TRBV7-2; j_gene: TRBJ2-7; CDR3aa: CASSFPGQEAYEQYF; CDR3nt: TGTGCCAGCAGCTTCCCGGGACAGGAAGCCTACGAGCAGTACTTC
d_gene: -; len: 15; abundance: -; v_gene: TRBV18; j_gene: TRBJ2-7; CDR3aa: CASSPADASSYEQYF; CDR3nt: TGTGCCAGCTCACCCGCGGACGCTAGCTCCTACGAGCAGTACTTC
d_gene: -; len: 13; abundance: -; v_gene: TRBV7-2; j_gene: TRBJ1-2; CDR3aa: CASSQQVLKGYTF; CDR3nt: TGTGCCAGCAGCCAACAGGTTCTTAAAGGCTACACCTTC
d_gene: -; len: 15; abundance: -; v_gene: TRBV5-4; j_gene: TRBJ1-3; CDR3aa: CASSLAADSGNTIYF; CDR3nt: TGTGCCAGCAGCTTGGCCGCAGATTCTGGAAACACCATATATTTT
d_gene: -; len: 16; abundance: -; v_gene: TRBV6-1; j_gene: TRBJ2-7; CDR3aa: CASSDVGGGQPWLQYF; CDR3nt: TGTGCCAGCAGTGATGTAGGGGGGGGACAGCCCTGGTTGCAGTACTTC
d_gene: TRBD2; len: 15; abundance: -; v_gene: TRBV7-6; j_gene: TRBJ2-2; CDR3aa: CASTRGRENTGELFF; CDR3nt: TGTGCCAGCACTCGCGGGAGAGAAAACACCGGGGAGCTGTTTTTT
d_gene: -; len: 14; abundance: -; v_gene: TRBV5-1; j_gene: TRBJ2-3; CDR3aa: CASSLGIPTDTQYF; CDR3nt: TGCGCCAGCAGCCTAGGGATCCCCACAGATACGCAGTATTTT
d_gene: TRBD1; len: 14; abundance: -; v_gene: TRBV6-6; j_gene: TRBJ1-2; CDR3aa: CASSYSDRLYGYTF; CDR3nt: TGTGCCAGCAGTTACTCGGACAGGCTCTATGGCTACACCTTC